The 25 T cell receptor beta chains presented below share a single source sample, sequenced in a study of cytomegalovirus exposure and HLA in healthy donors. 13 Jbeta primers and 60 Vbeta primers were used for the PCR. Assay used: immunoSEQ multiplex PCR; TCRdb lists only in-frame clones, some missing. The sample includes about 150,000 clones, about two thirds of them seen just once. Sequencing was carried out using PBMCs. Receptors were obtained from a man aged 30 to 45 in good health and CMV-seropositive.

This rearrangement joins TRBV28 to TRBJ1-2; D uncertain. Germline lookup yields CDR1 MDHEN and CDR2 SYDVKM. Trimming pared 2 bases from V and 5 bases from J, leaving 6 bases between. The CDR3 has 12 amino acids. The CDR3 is CASSLGRYGYTF. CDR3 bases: TGTGCCAGCAGTTTAGGGCGTTATGGCTACACCTTC.

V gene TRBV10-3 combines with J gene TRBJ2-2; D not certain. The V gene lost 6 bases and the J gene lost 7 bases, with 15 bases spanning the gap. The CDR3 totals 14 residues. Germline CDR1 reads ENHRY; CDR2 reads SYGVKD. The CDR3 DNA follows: TGTGCCATCAGCCAAATAGAGCTCGGCGGGGAGCTGTTTTTT. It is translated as CAISQIELGGELFF.

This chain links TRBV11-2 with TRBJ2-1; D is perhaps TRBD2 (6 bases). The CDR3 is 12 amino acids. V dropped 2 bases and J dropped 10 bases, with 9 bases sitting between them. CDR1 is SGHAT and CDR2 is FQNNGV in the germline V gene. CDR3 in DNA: TGTGCCAGCAGCTTATGGAGGGAGGAGCAGTTCTTC. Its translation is CASSLWREEQFF.

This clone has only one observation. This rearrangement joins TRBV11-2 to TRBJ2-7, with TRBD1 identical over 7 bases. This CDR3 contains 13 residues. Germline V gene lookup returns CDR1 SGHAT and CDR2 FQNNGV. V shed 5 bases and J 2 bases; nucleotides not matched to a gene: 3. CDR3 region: CASSRGTAYEQYF. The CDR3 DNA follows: TGTGCCAGCAGCCGTGGGACAGCCTACGAGCAGTACTTC.

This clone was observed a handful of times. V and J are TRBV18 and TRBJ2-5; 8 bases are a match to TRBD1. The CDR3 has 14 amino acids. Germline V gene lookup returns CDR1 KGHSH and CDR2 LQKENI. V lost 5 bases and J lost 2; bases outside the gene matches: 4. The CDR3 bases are TGTGCCAGCTCATCCGGGACAGGACAAGAGACCCAGTACTTC. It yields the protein CASSSGTGQETQYF.

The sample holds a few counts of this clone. The CDR3 protein is CASSLLTGDSGANVLTF. The CDR3 coding sequence is TGCGCCAGCAGCTTACTCACAGGAGACTCTGGGGCCAACGTCCTGACTTTC. This rearrangement joins TRBV5-1 to TRBJ2-6; a possible D gene is TRBD1 (5 bases). The ends were cut back, 2 bases at V and 0 bases at J, with 12 bases in the middle. The germline V gene encodes CDR1 SGHRS and CDR2 YFSETQ. The CDR3 loop spans 17 amino acids.

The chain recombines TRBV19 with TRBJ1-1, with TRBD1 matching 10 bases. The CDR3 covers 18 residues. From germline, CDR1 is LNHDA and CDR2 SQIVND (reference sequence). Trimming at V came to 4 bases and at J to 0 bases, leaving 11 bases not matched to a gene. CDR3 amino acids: CASSTRQGAAGMNTEAFF. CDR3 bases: TGTGCCAGTAGTACTAGACAGGGGGCAGCGGGAATGAACACTGAAGCTTTCTTT.

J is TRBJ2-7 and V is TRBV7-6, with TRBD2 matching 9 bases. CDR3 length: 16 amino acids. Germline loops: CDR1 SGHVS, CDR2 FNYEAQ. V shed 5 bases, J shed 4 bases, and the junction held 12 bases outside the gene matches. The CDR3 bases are TGTGCCAGCAGCCCCCGGGGTAGCGGGAGTGGGTACGAGCAGTACTTC. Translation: CASSPRGSGSGYEQYF.

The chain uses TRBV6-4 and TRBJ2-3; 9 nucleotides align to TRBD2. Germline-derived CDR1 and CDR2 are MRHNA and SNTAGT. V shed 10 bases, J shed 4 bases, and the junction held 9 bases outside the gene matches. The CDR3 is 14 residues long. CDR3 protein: CATSAGGGADTQYF. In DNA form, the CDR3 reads TGTGCCACCTCGGCGGGAGGGGGCGCAGATACGCAGTATTTT.

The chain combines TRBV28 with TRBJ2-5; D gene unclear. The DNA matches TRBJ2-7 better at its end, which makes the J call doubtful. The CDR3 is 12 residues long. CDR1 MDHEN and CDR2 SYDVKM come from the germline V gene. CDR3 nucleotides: TGTGCCAGCAGTCTACTGGACTACGAGCAGTACTTC. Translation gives CASSLLDYEQYF.

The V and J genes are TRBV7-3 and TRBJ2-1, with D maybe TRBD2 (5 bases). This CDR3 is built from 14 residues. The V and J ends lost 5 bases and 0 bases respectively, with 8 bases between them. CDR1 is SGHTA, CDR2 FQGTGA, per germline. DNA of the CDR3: TGTGCCAGCAGCACGGGGAGCTCCTACAATGAGCAGTTCTTC. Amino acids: CASSTGSSYNEQFF.

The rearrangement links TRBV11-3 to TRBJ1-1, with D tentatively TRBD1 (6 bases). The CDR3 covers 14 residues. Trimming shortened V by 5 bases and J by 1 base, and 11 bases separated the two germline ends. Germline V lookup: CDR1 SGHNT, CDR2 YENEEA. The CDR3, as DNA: TGTGCCAGCAGCCCAGGACAGAAGAACACTGAAGCTTTCTTT. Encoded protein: CASSPGQKNTEAFF.

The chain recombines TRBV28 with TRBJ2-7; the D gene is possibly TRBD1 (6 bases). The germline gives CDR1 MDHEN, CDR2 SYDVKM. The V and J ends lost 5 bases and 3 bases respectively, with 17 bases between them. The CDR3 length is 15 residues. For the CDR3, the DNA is TGTGCCAGCAGTCCGAAGTCCCCAGGGGTCTACGAGCAGTACTTC. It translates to CASSPKSPGVYEQYF.

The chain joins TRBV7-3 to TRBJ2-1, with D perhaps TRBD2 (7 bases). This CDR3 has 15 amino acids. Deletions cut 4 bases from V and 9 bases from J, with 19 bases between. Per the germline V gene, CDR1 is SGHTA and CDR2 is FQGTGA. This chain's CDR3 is CASSWGGQSISEQFF. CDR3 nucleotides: TGTGCCAGCAGCTGGGGGGGGCAGTCCATCTCTGAGCAGTTCTTC.

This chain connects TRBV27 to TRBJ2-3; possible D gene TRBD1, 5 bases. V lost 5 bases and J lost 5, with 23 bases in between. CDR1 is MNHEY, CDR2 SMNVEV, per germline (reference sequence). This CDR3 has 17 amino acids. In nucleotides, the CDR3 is TGTGCCAGCAGTCCCTATGATGGGGCCTCTTTGGTAGATACGCAGTATTTT. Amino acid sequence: CASSPYDGASLVDTQYF.

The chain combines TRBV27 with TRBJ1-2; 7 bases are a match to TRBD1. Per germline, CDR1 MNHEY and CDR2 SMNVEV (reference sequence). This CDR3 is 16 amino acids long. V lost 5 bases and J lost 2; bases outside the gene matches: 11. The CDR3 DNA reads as TGTGCCAGCAGTCCCTCCTGGACAGGCCTAAACTATGGCTACACCTTC. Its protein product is CASSPSWTGLNYGYTF.

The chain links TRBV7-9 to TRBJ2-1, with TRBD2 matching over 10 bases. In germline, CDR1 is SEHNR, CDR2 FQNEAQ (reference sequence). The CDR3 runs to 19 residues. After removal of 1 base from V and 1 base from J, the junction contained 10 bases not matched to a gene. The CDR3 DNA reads TGTGCCAGCAGCTTAGTTTCTATGGCTAGCGGGAGTTCCTACAATGAGCAGTTCTTC. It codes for CASSLVSMASGSSYNEQFF.

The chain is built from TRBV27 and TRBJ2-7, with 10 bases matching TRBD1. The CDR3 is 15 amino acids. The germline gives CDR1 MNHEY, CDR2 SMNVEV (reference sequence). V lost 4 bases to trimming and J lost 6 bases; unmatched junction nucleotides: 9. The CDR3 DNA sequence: TGTGCCAGCAGTTGGACGACCGGGACAGGGGCCGAGCAGTACTTC. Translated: CASSWTTGTGAEQYF.

The CDR3 DNA sequence: TGTGCCAGCGATTCAACAGGGGACACTGAAGCTTTCTTT. Protein: CASDSTGDTEAFF. The V and J genes are TRBV11-1 and TRBJ1-1; 7 nucleotides align to TRBD1. The CDR3 totals 13 residues. The V gene end was trimmed by 8 bases and the J gene end by 3 bases; junction bases not matched to a gene: 6. CDR1 is SGHAT and CDR2 is FQDESV in the germline V gene (reference sequence).

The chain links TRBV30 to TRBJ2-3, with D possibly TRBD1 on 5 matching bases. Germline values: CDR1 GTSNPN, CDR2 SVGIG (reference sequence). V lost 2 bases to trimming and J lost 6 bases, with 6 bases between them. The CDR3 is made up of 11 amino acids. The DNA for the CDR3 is TGTGCCTGGAGTAAGGGGGATACGCAGTATTTT. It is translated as CAWSKGDTQYF. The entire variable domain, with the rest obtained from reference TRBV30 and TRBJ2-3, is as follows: SQTIHQWPATLVQPVGSPLSLECTVEGTSNPNLYWYRQAAGRGLQLLFYSVGIGQISSEVPQNLSASRPQDRQFILSSKKLLLSDSGFYLCAWSKGDTQYFGPGTRLTVL.

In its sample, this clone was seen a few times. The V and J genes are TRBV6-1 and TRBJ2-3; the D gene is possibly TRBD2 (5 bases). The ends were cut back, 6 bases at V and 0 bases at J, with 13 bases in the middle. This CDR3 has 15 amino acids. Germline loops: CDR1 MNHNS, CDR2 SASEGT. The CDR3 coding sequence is TGTGCCAGCAGGGCTCAACCGGGAAGCACAGATACGCAGTATTTT. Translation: CASRAQPGSTDTQYF.

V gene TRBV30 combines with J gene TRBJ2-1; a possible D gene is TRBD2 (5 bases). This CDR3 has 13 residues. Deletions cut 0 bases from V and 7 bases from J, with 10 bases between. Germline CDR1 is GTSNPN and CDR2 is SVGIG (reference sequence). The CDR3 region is CAWSVLTMNEQFF. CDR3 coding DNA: TGTGCCTGGAGTGTATTGACTATGAATGAGCAGTTCTTC.

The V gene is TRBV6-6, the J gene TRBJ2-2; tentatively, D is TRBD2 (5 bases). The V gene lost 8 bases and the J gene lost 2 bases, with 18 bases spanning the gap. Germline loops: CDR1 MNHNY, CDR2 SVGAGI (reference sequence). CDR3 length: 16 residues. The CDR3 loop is CASSPRTGSNTGELFF. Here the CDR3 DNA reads TGTGCCAGCTCCCCCCGGACTGGCTCCAACACCGGGGAGCTGTTTTTT.

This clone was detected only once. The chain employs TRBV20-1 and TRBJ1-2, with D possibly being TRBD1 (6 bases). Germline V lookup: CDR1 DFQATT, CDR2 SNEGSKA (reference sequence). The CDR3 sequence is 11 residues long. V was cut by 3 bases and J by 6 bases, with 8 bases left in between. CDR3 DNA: TGCAGTGCTAGCCCAGGGGATGGCTACACCTTC. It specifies CSASPGDGYTF.

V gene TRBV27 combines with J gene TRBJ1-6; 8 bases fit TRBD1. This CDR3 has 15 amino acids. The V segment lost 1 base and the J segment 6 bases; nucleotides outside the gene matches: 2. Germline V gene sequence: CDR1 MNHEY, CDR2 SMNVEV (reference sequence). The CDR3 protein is CASSLWTGTNSPLHF. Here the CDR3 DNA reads TGTGCCAGCAGTTTATGGACAGGGACTAATTCACCCCTCCACTTT.